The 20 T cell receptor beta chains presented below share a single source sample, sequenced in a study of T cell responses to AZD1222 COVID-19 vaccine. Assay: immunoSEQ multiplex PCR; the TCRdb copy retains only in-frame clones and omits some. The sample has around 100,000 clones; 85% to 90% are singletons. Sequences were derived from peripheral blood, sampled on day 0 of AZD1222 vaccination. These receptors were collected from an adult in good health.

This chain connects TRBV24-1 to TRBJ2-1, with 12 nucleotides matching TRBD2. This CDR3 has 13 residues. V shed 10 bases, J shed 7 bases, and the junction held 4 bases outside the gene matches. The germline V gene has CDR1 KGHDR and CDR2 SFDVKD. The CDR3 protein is CATALAGGNEQFF. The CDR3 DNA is TGTGCCACTGCGCTAGCGGGGGGGAATGAGCAGTTCTTC.

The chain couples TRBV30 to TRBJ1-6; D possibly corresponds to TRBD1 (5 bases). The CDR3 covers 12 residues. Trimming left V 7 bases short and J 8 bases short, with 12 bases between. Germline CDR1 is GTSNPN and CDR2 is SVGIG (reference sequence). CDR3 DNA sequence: TGTGCCTACGGGACCGCATATTCACCCCTCCACTTT. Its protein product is CAYGTAYSPLHF.

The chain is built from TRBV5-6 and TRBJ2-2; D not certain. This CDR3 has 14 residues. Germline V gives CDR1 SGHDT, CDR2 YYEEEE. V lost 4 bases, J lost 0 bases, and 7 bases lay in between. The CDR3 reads CASSPDPNTGELFF. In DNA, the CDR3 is TGTGCCAGCAGCCCAGACCCGAACACCGGGGAGCTGTTTTTT.

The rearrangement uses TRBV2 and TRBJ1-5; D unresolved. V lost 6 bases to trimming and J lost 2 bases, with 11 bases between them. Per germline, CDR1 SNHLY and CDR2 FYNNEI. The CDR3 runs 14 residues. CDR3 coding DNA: TGTGCCAGCAGGATACGGGGTGGCAATCAGCCCCAGCATTTT. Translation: CASRIRGGNQPQHF.

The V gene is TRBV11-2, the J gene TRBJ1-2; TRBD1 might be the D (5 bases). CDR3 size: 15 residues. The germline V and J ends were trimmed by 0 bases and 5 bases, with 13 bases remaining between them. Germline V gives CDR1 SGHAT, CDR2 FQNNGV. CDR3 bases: TGTGCCAGCAGCTTAGATCGTGGACAAAATTATGGCTACACCTTC. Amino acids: CASSLDRGQNYGYTF.

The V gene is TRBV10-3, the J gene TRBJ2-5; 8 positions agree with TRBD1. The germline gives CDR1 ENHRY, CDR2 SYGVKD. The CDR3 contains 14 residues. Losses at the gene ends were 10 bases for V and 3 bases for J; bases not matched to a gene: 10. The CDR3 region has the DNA TGTGCCACAAAAGAATCGACAGGGGAAGAGACCCAGTACTTC. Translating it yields CATKESTGEETQYF.

The CDR3 DNA is TGTGCCAGCAGTTTCCCCCCGGGGGTTGAAGCTTTCTTT. Translated, it gives CASSFPPGVEAFF. This chain links TRBV12-3 or TRBV12-4 with TRBJ1-1; D is possibly TRBD1 (5 bases). The CDR3 totals 13 residues. V lost 3 bases, J lost 7 bases, and 12 bases lay in between.

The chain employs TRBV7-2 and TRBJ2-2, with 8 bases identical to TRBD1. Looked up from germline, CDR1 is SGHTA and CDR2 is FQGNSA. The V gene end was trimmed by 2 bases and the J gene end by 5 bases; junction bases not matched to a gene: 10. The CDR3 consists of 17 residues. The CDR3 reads CASSLFGQGAGTGELFF. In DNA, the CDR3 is TGTGCCAGCAGCTTATTCGGACAGGGTGCTGGAACCGGGGAGCTGTTTTTT.

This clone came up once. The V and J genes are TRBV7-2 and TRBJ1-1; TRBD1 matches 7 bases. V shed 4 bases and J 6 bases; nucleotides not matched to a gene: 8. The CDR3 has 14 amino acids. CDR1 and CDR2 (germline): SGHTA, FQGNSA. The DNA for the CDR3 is TGTGCCAGCAGCTCATTGACAGGGAGGCCTGAAGCTTTCTTT. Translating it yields CASSSLTGRPEAFF. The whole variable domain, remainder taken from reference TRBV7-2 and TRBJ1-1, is GAGVSQSPSNKVTEKGKDVELRCDPISGHTALYWYRQSLGQGLEFLIYFQGNSAPDKSGLPSDRFSAERTGGSVSTLTIQRTQQEDSAVYLCASSSLTGRPEAFFGQGTRLTVV.

For the CDR3, the DNA is TGTGCCAGCAGCCGACCCGGGACTATACTCGTGGATGAGCAGTTCTTC. It is translated as CASSRPGTILVDEQFF. V and J are TRBV14 and TRBJ2-1; 7 nucleotides match TRBD2. The germline V gene has CDR1 SGHDN and CDR2 FVKESK. CDR3 length: 16 amino acids. With 4 bases clipped from V and 8 bases from J, the junction kept 14 bases outside the gene matches.

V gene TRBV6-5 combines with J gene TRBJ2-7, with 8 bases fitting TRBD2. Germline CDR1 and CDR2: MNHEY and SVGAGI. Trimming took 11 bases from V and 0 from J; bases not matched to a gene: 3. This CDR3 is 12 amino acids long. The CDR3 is CAVGLASYEQYF. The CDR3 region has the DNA TGTGCCGTCGGACTAGCCTCCTACGAGCAGTACTTC.

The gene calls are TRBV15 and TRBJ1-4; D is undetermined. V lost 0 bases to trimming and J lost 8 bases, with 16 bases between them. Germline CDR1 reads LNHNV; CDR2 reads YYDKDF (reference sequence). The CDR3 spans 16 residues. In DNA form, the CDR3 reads TGTGCCACCAGCAGAGATCAGTGGGGTGAAACGGAAAAACTGTTTTTT. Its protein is CATSRDQWGETEKLFF.

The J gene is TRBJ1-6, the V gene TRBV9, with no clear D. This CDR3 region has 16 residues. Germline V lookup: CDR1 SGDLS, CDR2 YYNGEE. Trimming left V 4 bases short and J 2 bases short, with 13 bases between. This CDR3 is CASSPRGLPYNSPLHF. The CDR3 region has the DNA TGTGCCAGCAGCCCGCGCGGGCTCCCCTATAATTCACCCCTCCACTTT.

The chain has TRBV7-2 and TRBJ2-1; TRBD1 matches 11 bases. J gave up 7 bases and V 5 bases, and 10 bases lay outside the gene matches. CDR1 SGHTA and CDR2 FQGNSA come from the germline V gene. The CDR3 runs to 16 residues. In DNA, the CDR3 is TGTGCCAGCAGCACCGGACAGGGGGCCCTAGCTAATGAGCAGTTCTTC. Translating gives CASSTGQGALANEQFF.

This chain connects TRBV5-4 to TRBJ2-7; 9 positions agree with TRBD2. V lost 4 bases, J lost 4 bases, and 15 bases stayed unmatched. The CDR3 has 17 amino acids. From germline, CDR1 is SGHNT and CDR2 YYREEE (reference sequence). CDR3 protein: CASSRAMGGGGAYEQYF. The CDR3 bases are TGTGCCAGCAGCCGGGCCATGGGTGGCGGGGGGGCTTACGAGCAGTACTTC.

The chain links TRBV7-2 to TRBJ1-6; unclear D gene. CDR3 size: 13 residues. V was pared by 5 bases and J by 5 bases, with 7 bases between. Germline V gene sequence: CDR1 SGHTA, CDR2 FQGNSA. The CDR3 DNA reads TGTGCCAGCAGCCCTAGTAATAATTCACCCCTCCACTTT. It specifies CASSPSNNSPLHF.

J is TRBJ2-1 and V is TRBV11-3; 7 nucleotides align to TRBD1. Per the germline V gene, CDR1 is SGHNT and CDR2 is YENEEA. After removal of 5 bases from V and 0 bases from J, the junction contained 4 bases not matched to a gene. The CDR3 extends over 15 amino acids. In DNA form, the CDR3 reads TGTGCCAGCAGCCAGACAGGGAGCTCCTACAATGAGCAGTTCTTC. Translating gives CASSQTGSSYNEQFF.

In nucleotides, the CDR3 is TGCGCCAGCAGCCAAGATCCCGGAATTCTGGGCACCGGGGAGCTGTTTTTT. This sequence encodes CASSQDPGILGTGELFF. The chain uses TRBV4-3 and TRBJ2-2; D is undetermined. The CDR3 covers 17 residues. Trimming stripped 0 bases from V and 4 bases from J, with 15 bases between. Germline CDR1 is LGHNA and CDR2 is YSLEER.

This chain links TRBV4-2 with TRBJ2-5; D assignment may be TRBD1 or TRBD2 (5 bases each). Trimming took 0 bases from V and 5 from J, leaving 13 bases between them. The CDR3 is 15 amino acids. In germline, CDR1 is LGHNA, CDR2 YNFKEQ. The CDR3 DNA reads TGTGCCAGCAGCCAAGAACCGGGGACCAGTGAGACCCAGTACTTC. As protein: CASSQEPGTSETQYF.

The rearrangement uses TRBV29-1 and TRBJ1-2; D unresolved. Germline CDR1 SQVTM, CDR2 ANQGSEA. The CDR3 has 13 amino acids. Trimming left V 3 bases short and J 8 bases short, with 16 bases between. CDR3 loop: CSVEEASTRGYTF. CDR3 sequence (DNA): TGCAGCGTTGAGGAAGCAAGTACGAGGGGCTACACCTTC.